In its sample, the clone carrying this T cell receptor beta chain was seen a few times. These data come from a study of cytomegalovirus exposure and HLA in healthy donors. CDR1 is PRHDT and CDR2 is FYEKMQ in the germline V gene (reference sequence). The junction had 7 bases not matched to a gene; V was cut back by 3 bases and J by 2 bases. This CDR3 region has 15 residues. The primer mix had 60 Vbeta and 13 Jbeta primers. Sequencing was performed with immunoSEQ multiplex PCR; in TCRdb, only in-frame clones are kept and a portion is missing. The table records 150,000 to 180,000 clones, 80% of them present only once.

This sequence joins TRBV13 and TRBJ2-7, with 7 bases aligning to TRBD2. Sequences were obtained from PBMCs. The sequence derives from a man in his thirties or forties in good health and CMV-seropositive. As DNA, the CDR3 is TGTGCCAGCAGCTTGAGGGGTGGGGGGGCCTACGAGCAGTACTTC. Translation: CASSLRGGGAYEQYF.